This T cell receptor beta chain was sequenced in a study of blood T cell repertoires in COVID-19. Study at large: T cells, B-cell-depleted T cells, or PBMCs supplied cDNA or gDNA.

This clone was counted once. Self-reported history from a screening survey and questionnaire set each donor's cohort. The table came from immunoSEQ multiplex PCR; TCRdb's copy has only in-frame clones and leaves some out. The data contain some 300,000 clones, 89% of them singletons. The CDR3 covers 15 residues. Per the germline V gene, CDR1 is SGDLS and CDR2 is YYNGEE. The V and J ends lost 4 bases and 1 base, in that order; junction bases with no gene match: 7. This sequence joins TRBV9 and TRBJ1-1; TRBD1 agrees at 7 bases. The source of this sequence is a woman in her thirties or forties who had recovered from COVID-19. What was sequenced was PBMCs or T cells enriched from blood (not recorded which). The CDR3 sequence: CASSTNRGRNTEAFF. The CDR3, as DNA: TGTGCCAGCAGCACTAACAGGGGACGGAACACTGAAGCTTTCTTT.